The next 30 T cell receptor beta chains were all read from a single sample in a study of cytomegalovirus exposure and HLA in healthy donors. PCR amplification relied on 60 Vbeta primers (plus 13 Jbeta primers). Clones were sequenced by immunoSEQ multiplex PCR, and TCRdb holds only the in-frame ones, with some missing. The data contain about 62,000 clones, around 87% of them singletons. Sequencing input: PBMCs. Receptor source: a man younger than 30 in good health and CMV-seronegative.

This chain links TRBV7-6 with TRBJ1-2, with a tentative D call TRBD1 (6 bases). This CDR3 is built from 13 residues. CDR1 and CDR2 from the germline V gene are SGHVS and FNYEAQ. Between the trimmed V and J ends, which lost 5 bases and 2 bases, there was a span of 9 bases. The DNA for the CDR3 is TGTGCCAGCAGCCTACAGGGCAACTATGGCTACACCTTC. Amino acids: CASSLQGNYGYTF.

This CDR3 is CASSYLYEQYF. For the CDR3, the DNA is TGTGCCAGCAGTTACTTATACGAGCAGTACTTC. The rearrangement uses TRBV6-5 and TRBJ2-7; D remains unclear. Germline V CDR1 and CDR2: MNHEY, SVGAGI. The length of the CDR3 is 11 residues. The germline V and J ends were trimmed by 1 base and 4 bases, with 2 bases remaining between them.

This chain links TRBV15 with TRBJ2-7; 7 bases map to TRBD2. The CDR3 consists of 14 residues. The V gene's germline CDR1 is LNHNV and CDR2 YYDKDF (reference sequence). The trim removed 5 bases at V and 5 bases at J, leaving 9 bases unmatched. The CDR3: CATSVGLDPDEQYF. In DNA, the CDR3 is TGTGCCACCAGCGTTGGACTAGATCCGGACGAGCAGTACTTC.

The chain links TRBV28 to TRBJ1-4; tentatively, D is TRBD1 (6 bases). Germline V gene lookup returns CDR1 MDHEN and CDR2 SYDVKM. This CDR3 region has 14 residues. Trimming took 3 bases from V and 8 from J, leaving 13 bases between them. This chain's CDR3 is CASSFTGSGEKLFF. In DNA, the CDR3 is TGTGCCAGCAGTTTCACAGGGTCAGGCGAAAAACTGTTTTTT.

CDR3 protein: CASSPTGSNQPQHF. The DNA of the CDR3 is TGTGCCAGCAGCCCGACGGGTAGCAATCAGCCCCAGCATTTT. V gene TRBV9 combines with J gene TRBJ1-5; unclear D gene. Germline V gene lookup returns CDR1 SGDLS and CDR2 YYNGEE. This CDR3 contains 14 residues. V lost 4 bases to trimming and J lost 0 bases, with 8 bases between them.

The V call is TRBV9, the J call TRBJ1-6; no clear D gene. Trimming removed 0 bases at V and 5 bases at J, with 18 bases between. CDR1 and CDR2 from the germline V gene are SGDLS and YYNGEE. The CDR3 runs 18 residues. As DNA, the CDR3 is TGTGCCAGCAGCGTAGCGCTCTGCTTCCCTACTCATAATTCACCCCTCCACTTT. Protein: CASSVALCFPTHNSPLHF.

The chain is built from TRBV15 and TRBJ1-1, with unresolved D. The germline gives CDR1 LNHNV, CDR2 YYDKDF (reference sequence). CDR3 size: 14 residues. V was shortened by 5 bases and J by 4 bases, with 14 bases between the two germline ends. Here the CDR3 reads CATSRGLLSTEAFF. The CDR3 DNA sequence: TGTGCCACCAGCCGGGGTCTGTTGAGCACTGAAGCTTTCTTT.

The rearrangement joins TRBV12-5 to TRBJ2-7; tentatively, D is TRBD1 (5 bases). Germline V gene sequence: CDR1 LGHNT, CDR2 FRNRAP. The V end lost 3 bases, the J end lost 7 bases, and 10 bases lay between the germline ends. CDR3 length: 12 residues. In DNA form, the CDR3 reads TGTGCTAGTGGTTTAGGGGTTGGAGAGCAGTACTTC. This codes for CASGLGVGEQYF.

The chain recombines TRBV11-3 with TRBJ1-4; TRBD1 matches 7 bases. V lost 5 bases, J lost 3 bases, and 6 bases stayed unmatched. The germline CDR1 and CDR2 sequences are SGHNT and YENEEA. The CDR3 contains 15 residues. CDR3 bases: TGTGCCAGCAGCGTCCCGGGACAGCCTAATGAAAAACTGTTTTTT. It yields the protein CASSVPGQPNEKLFF.

This rearrangement joins TRBV10-3 to TRBJ2-5, with unresolved D. Germline assignment: CDR1 ENHRY and CDR2 SYGVKD. Trimming removed 4 bases at V and 0 bases at J, with 6 bases between. The CDR3 sequence is 13 residues long. The CDR3 reads CAISVSDQETQYF. CDR3 nucleotides: TGTGCCATCAGTGTTTCAGACCAAGAGACCCAGTACTTC.

The rearrangement joins TRBV6-5 to TRBJ1-1; 7 bases are shared with TRBD1. V shed 5 bases and J 3 bases; nucleotides not matched to a gene: 9. The CDR3 has 15 amino acids. Germline V gene sequence: CDR1 MNHEY, CDR2 SVGAGI. The CDR3 bases are TGTGCCAGCAGTAGGGGGACAGAGGGGGACACTGAAGCTTTCTTT. It encodes CASSRGTEGDTEAFF.

The J gene is TRBJ1-1, the V gene TRBV7-2, with D possibly matching TRBD1 (5 bases). Looked up from germline, CDR1 is SGHTA and CDR2 is FQGNSA. Trimming removed 5 bases from V and 6 bases from J, with 10 bases in between. The CDR3 runs to 12 residues. CDR3 coding DNA: TGTGCCAGCAGCCGGCAAGGGGCTGAAGCTTTCTTT. This sequence encodes CASSRQGAEAFF.

Of note for this clone: Other nucleotide sequences from this sample produce the same CDR3. The V gene is TRBV30, the J gene TRBJ1-2; D not certain. Germline V gives CDR1 GTSNPN, CDR2 SVGIG (reference sequence). CDR3 length: 9 amino acids. V lost 5 bases, J lost 8 bases, and 6 bases lay in between. Here the CDR3 reads CAWGGGYTF. In DNA form, the CDR3 reads TGTGCCTGGGGAGGAGGCTACACCTTC.

V gene TRBV5-6 combines with J gene TRBJ2-7; D might be TRBD2 (6 bases). CDR3 length: 14 residues. The V gene's germline CDR1 is SGHDT and CDR2 YYEEEE. The V end was cut by 4 bases, the J end by 2 bases, with 13 bases between. The CDR3 bases are TGTGCCAGCAGCGCCGGGACTCCTACCTACGAGCAGTACTTC. Translated: CASSAGTPTYEQYF.

V usage is TRBV30 and J usage is TRBJ2-5, with 13 nucleotides matching TRBD2. Trimming cost V 1 base and J 3 bases; bases outside gene matches: 5. The CDR3 loop spans 16 amino acids. The germline CDR1 and CDR2 sequences are GTSNPN and SVGIG (reference sequence). As DNA, the CDR3 is TGTGCCTGGAGTGCGGGACTAGCGGGGAGTAAAGAGACCCAGTACTTC. Protein product: CAWSAGLAGSKETQYF.

The chain uses TRBV29-1 and TRBJ1-1; maybe TRBD1 (5 bases). Germline CDR1 SQVTM, CDR2 ANQGSEA. This CDR3 has 12 residues. The V end lost 5 bases, the J end lost 11 bases, and 18 bases lay between the germline ends. CDR3 in DNA: TGCAGCGTTCTCTCAGGGCCCCCTGGGGCTTTCTTT. It is translated as CSVLSGPPGAFF.

The V and J genes are TRBV6-6 and TRBJ1-5; TRBD1 might be the D (6 bases). The V end lost 8 bases, the J end lost 4 bases, and 21 bases lay between the germline ends. The CDR3 runs 16 residues. Germline lookup yields CDR1 MNHNY and CDR2 SVGAGI (reference sequence). The CDR3 DNA sequence: TGTGCCAGCGCCCCCGATGTGCGGGGGCTAAATCAGCCCCAGCATTTT. Protein: CASAPDVRGLNQPQHF.

This chain joins TRBV10-2 and TRBJ1-6; weak D call: TRBD1 (6 bases). This CDR3 has 16 amino acids. V was trimmed by 0 bases and J by 6 bases, leaving 12 bases between them. Germline loops: CDR1 WSHSY, CDR2 SAAADI. The DNA for the CDR3 is TGCGCCAGCAGTGAGTCGGACAGAGATAGTAATTCACCCCTCCACTTT. It is translated as CASSESDRDSNSPLHF.

Only one count was recorded for this clone. The chain carries TRBV5-1 and TRBJ1-1; 10 bases line up with TRBD1. V trimming: 0 bases; J trimming: 4 bases; junction bases outside the gene matches: 3. This CDR3 has 15 residues. Germline-derived CDR1 and CDR2 are SGHRS and YFSETQ. The CDR3 sequence is CASSLGWTGGTEAFF. CDR3 in DNA: TGCGCCAGCAGCTTGGGGTGGACAGGGGGCACTGAAGCTTTCTTT.

V is TRBV2 and J is TRBJ2-7; D gene uncertain. The CDR3 has 13 residues. V lost 4 bases, J lost 3 bases, and 10 bases lay in between. Germline V CDR1 and CDR2: SNHLY, FYNNEI. In nucleotides, the CDR3 is TGTGCCAGCAGTGTTTCCGGGTTCTACGAGCAGTACTTC. Amino acids: CASSVSGFYEQYF.

A single count supports this clone. J is TRBJ2-3 and V is TRBV5-1; maybe TRBD2 (5 bases). Trimming removed 3 bases from V and 2 bases from J, with 13 bases in between. CDR1 is SGHRS and CDR2 is YFSETQ in the germline V gene. The CDR3 has 15 residues. The chain's CDR3 is CASSSELESTDTQYF. CDR3 sequence (DNA): TGCGCCAGCAGCTCCGAACTAGAATCCACAGATACGCAGTATTTT.

The V and J genes are TRBV5-1 and TRBJ2-5; 9 bases agree with TRBD2. This CDR3 is 14 amino acids long. The J segment lost 4 bases and the V segment lost 4 bases, leaving 5 bases of the junction unmatched. Germline CDR1 is SGHRS and CDR2 is YFSETQ. For the CDR3, the DNA is TGCGCCAGCAGCGTCGCGGGGGGGGCAGAGACCCAGTACTTC. Translating gives CASSVAGGAETQYF.

In its sample, this clone was seen once. The chain uses TRBV28 and TRBJ2-7; 10 bases line up with TRBD1. Unmatched junction bases numbered 13, after V lost 6 bases and J lost 2 bases. This CDR3 spans 17 amino acids. Germline V gene lookup returns CDR1 MDHEN and CDR2 SYDVKM. The CDR3 reads CASRIGTGALPTYEQYF. The DNA for the CDR3 is TGTGCCAGCAGGATCGGGACAGGGGCCCTCCCTACCTACGAGCAGTACTTC.

V is TRBV19 and J is TRBJ2-1; 7 positions agree with TRBD2. The V gene's germline CDR1 is LNHDA and CDR2 SQIVND (reference sequence). V shed 2 bases, J shed 1 base, and the junction held 2 bases outside the gene matches. The CDR3 has 15 amino acids. CDR3 residues: CASSIQGGSYNEQFF. In DNA, the CDR3 is TGTGCCAGTAGTATACAGGGAGGGTCCTACAATGAGCAGTTCTTC.

The chain combines TRBV7-6 with TRBJ2-1; 7 positions agree with TRBD2. The CDR3 length is 13 residues. Germline lookup yields CDR1 SGHVS and CDR2 FNYEAQ. J was trimmed by 8 bases and V by 4 bases; bases with no gene match: 5. The CDR3 sequence is CASSSRLAYEQFF. The CDR3 DNA is TGTGCCAGCAGCTCACGACTAGCCTATGAGCAGTTCTTC.

This clone was seen only once. In DNA, the CDR3 is TGTGCCAGCAGCACTATACAGGGAAAAGGAGAAAAACTGTTTTTT. Protein: CASSTIQGKGEKLFF. The V call is TRBV13, the J call TRBJ1-4, with D perhaps matching TRBD1 (6 bases). V was clipped by 5 bases and J by 8 bases, with 18 bases between them. The CDR3 is 15 amino acids. Per the germline V gene, CDR1 is PRHDT and CDR2 is FYEKMQ (reference sequence).

The CDR3 loop is CASRLQETQYF. DNA of the CDR3: TGTGCCAGCAGACTTCAAGAGACCCAGTACTTC. This chain joins TRBV27 and TRBJ2-5; D remains unclear. Trimming took off 6 bases at V and 2 bases at J, with 4 bases between the two ends. Germline V gene sequence: CDR1 MNHEY, CDR2 SMNVEV (reference sequence). The CDR3 is 11 amino acids.

This chain joins TRBV5-1 and TRBJ2-7, with D perhaps TRBD2 (6 bases). Trimming took off 4 bases at V and 3 bases at J, with 14 bases between the two ends. The CDR3 loop spans 14 amino acids. Germline lookup yields CDR1 SGHRS and CDR2 YFSETQ. In nucleotides, the CDR3 is TGCGCCAGCAGCCCCCCCGGGACTTACTACGAGCAGTACTTC. Translation gives CASSPPGTYYEQYF.

The chain recombines TRBV11-1 with TRBJ2-6; 9 nucleotides agree with TRBD1. The germline V gene has CDR1 SGHAT and CDR2 FQDESV (reference sequence). V gave up 1 base and J gave up 0 bases; unmatched junction bases: 4. The length of the CDR3 is 18 residues. This chain's CDR3 is CASSLGTGVNSGANVLTF. CDR3 in DNA: TGTGCCAGCAGCTTAGGGACAGGGGTCAACTCTGGGGCCAACGTCCTGACTTTC.

The chain carries TRBV21-1 and TRBJ2-7; the table calls TRBD1, which could not be checked here. TRBV21-1 is deemed a pseudogene. The CDR3 sequence is 14 residues long. The CDR3 spells CASSIWDRGYEQYF. In DNA, the CDR3 is TGTGCCAGCAGCATCTGGGACAGGGGGTACGAGCAGTACTTC.